This TCR beta chain came from a study of blood T cell repertoires in COVID-19. Whole-study context: COVID-19 samples, acute and convalescent, were from the United States, Italy and Spain.

The CDR3 consists of 16 residues. Trimming left V 1 base short and J 2 bases short, with 18 bases between. The germline CDR1 and CDR2 sequences are SQVTM and ANQGSEA. Profiled with immunoSEQ multiplex PCR; TCRdb holds only in-frame clones, not every one. Among 250,000 or so clones listed, around 83% were seen once. This receptor was obtained from a man aged 25-45 years who had recovered from COVID-19. The gene calls are TRBV29-1 and TRBJ2-7; tentative D call: TRBD2 (6 bases). Material for sequencing was peripheral blood. In DNA, the CDR3 is TGCAGCGTTGAAGGGCTCGGGACTTCAAATCCCTACGAGCAGTACTTC. As protein: CSVEGLGTSNPYEQYF.